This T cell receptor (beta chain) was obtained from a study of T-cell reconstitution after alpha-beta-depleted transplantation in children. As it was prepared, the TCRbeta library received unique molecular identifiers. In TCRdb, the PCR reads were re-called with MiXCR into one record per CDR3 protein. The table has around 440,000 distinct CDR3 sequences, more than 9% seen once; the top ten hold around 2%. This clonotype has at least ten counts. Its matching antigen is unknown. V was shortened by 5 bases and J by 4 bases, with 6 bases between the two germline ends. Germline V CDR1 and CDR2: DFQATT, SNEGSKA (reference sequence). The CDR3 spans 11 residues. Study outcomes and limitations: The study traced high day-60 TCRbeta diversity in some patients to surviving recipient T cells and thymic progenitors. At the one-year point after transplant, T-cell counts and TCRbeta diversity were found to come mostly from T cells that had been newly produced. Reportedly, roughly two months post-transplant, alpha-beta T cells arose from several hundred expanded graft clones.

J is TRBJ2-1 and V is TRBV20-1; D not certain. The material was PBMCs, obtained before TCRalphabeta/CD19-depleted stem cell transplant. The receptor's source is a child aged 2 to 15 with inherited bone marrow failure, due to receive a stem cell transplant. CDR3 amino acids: CSADNYNEQFF. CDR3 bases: TGCAGTGCTGACAATTACAATGAGCAGTTCTTC.